This T cell receptor beta chain was identified during a study of T cells in Graves' hyperthyroidism and ophthalmopathy. General study points: A 13 V-J model separated ophthalmopathy from stable hyperthyroidism.

Patients aged 18 to 65 had newly diagnosed hyperthyroidism of under 2 months' duration. Every diagnosis used clinical symptoms, serum thyroxine and TRAb, thyroid ultrasound and orbital computed tomography. RNA transcripts were the template for amplifying TCR beta CDR3 regions. With the HTBI primer set, the TCR CDR3 went through a first round of RT-PCR. TCRdb called the multiplex PCR reads again in MiXCR, with one record for every CDR3 protein. The table shows roughly 660,000 distinct CDR3 sequences, with 15% to 20% occurring only once. This clonotype was observed at least ten times. Its antigen is undetermined. The source material was blood. The sequence was collected from a man aged 50 to 59 with Graves' hyperthyroidism.

CDR3 sequence (DNA): TGCGCCAGCAGCTTGACCCCAGGGAATGAGCAGTTCTTC. Amino acids: CASSLTPGNEQFF. The chain has TRBV5-1 and TRBJ2-1; weak D call: TRBD1 (5 bases). V gave up 1 base and J gave up 7 bases, with 9 bases separating them. The CDR3 contains 13 residues. The germline gives CDR1 SGHRS, CDR2 YFSETQ. Supplemented by reference TRBV5-1 and TRBJ2-1, the full variable domain reads KAGVTQTPRYLIKTRGQQVTLSCSPISGHRSVSWYQQTPGQGLQFLFEYFSETQRNKGNFPGRFSGRQFSNSRSEMNVSTLELGDSALYLCASSLTPGNEQFFGPGTRLTVL.